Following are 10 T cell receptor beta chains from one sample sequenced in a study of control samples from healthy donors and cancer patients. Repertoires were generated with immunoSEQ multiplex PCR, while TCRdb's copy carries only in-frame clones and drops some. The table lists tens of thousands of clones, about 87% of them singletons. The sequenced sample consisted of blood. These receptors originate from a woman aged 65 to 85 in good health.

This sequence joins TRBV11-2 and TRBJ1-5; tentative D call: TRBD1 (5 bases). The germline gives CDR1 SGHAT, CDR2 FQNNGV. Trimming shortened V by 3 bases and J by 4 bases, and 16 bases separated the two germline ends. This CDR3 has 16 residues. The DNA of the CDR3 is TGTGCCAGCAGCTTCCTTGGGGCCGAGGGGAATCAGCCCCAGCATTTT. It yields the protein CASSFLGAEGNQPQHF.

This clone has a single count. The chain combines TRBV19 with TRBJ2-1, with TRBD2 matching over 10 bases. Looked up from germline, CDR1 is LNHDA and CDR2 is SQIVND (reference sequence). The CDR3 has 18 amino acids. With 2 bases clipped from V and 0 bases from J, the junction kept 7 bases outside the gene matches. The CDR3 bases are TGTGCCAGTAGTATACTGACTAGCGGGCTGAACTCCTACAATGAGCAGTTCTTC. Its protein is CASSILTSGLNSYNEQFF.

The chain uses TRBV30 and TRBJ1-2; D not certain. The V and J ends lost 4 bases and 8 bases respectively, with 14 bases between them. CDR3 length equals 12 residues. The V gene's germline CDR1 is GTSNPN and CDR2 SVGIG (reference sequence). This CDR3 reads CAWKAQNGGYTF. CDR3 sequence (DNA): TGTGCCTGGAAGGCCCAAAACGGGGGCTACACCTTC.

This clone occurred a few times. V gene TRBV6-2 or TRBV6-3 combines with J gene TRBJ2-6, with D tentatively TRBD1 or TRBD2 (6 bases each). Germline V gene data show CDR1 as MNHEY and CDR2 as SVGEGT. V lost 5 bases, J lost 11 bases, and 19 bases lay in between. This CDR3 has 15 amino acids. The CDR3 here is CASSAAGQRDYVLTF. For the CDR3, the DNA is TGTGCCAGCAGTGCCGCCGGACAGAGGGACTACGTCCTGACTTTC.

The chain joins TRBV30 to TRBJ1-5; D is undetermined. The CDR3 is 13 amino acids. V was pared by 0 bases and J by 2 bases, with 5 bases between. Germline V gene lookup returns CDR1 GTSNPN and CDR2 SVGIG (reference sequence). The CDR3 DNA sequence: TGTGCCTGGAGTGTACCCGGCAATCAGCCCCAGCATTTT. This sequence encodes CAWSVPGNQPQHF.

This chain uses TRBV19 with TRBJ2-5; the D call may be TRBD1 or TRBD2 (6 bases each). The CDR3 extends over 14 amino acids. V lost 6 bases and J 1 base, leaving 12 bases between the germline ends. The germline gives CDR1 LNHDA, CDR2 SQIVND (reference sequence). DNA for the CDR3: TGTGCCAGTAGCCTACAGGGACTCCAAGAGACCCAGTACTTC. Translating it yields CASSLQGLQETQYF.

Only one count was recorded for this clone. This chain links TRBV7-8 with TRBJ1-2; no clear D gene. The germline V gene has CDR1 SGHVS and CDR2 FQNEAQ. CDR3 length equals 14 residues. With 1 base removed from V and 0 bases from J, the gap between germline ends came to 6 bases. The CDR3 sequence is CASSLERANYGYTF. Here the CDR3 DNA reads TGTGCCAGCAGCTTAGAAAGGGCTAACTATGGCTACACCTTC.

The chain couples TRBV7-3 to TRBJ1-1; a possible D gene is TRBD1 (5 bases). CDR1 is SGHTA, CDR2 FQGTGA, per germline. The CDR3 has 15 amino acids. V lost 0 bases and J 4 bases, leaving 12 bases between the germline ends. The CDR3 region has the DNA TGTGCCAGCAGCTTAACCAGGGTCACGGGCACTGAAGCTTTCTTT. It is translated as CASSLTRVTGTEAFF. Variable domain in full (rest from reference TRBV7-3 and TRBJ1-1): GAGVSQTPSNKVTEKGKYVELRCDPISGHTALYWYRQSLGQGPEFLIYFQGTGAADDSGLPNDRFFAVRPEGSVSTLKIQRTERGDSAVYLCASSLTRVTGTEAFFGQGTRLTVV.

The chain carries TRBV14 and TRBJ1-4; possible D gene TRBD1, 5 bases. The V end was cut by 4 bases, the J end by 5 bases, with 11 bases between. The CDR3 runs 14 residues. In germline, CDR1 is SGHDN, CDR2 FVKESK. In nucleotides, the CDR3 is TGTGCCAGCAGCCTTAAGCGGGGGAATGAAAAACTGTTTTTT. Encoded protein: CASSLKRGNEKLFF.

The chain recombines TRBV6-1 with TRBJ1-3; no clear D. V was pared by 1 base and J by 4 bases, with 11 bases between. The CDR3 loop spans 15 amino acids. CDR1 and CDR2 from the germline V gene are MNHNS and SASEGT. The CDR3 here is CASSEELGGGNTIYF. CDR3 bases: TGTGCCAGCAGTGAAGAACTGGGCGGGGGAAACACCATATATTTT.